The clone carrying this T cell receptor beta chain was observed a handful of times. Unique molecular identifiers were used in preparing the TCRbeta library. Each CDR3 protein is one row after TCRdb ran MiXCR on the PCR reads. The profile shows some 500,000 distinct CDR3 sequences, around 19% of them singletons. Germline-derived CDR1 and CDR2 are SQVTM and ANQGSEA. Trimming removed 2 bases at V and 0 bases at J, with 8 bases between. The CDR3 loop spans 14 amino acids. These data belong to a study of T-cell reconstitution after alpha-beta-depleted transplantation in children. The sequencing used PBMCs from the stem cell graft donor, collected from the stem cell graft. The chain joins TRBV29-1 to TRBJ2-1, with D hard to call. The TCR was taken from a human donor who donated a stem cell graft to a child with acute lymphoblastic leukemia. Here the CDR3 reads CSVEQMSSYNEQFF. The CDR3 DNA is TGCAGCGTTGAACAGATGAGCTCCTACAATGAGCAGTTCTTC.